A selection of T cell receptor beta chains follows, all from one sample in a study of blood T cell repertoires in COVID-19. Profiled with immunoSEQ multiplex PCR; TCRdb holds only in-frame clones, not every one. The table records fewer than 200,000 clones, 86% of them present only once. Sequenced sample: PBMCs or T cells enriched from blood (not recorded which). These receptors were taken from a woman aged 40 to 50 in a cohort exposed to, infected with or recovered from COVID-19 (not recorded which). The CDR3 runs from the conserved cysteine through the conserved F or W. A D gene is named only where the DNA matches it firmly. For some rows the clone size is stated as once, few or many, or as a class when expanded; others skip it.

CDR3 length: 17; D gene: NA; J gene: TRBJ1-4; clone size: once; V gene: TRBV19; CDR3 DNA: TGTGCCAGTAGCCCCGCCTGGACAGTTACAACTAATGAAAAACTGTTTTTT; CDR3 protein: CASSPAWTVTTNEKLFF
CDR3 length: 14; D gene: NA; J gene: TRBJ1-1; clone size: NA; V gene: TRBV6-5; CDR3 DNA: TGTGCCAGCAGTCACTCGGGGGGAGGCACTGAAGCTTTCTTT; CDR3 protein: CASSHSGGGTEAFF
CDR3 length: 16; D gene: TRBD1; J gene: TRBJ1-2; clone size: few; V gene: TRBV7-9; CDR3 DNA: TGTGCCAGCAGCGGCATGGGGACAGGGGGTGACTATGGCTACACCTTC; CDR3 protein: CASSGMGTGGDYGYTF
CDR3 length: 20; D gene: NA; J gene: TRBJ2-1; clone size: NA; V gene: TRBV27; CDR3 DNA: TGTGCCAGCATCCCAATTGGCCGGGGTTGGAAGGGGGAGAGTTACAATGAGCAGTTCTTC; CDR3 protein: CASIPIGRGWKGESYNEQFF
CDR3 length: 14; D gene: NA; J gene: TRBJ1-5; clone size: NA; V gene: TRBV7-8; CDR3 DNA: TGTGCCAGCAGCCCATCGGACAGCTATCAGCCCCAGCATTTT; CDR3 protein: CASSPSDSYQPQHF
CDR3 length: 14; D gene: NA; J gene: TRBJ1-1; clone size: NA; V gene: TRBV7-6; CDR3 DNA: TGTGCCAGCAGCTTATCACAGATGAACACTGAAGCTTTCTTT; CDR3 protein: CASSLSQMNTEAFF
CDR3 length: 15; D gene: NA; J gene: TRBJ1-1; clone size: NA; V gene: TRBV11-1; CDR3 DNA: TGTGCCAGCAGCGCGACGGTCAGGGCCTACACTGAAGCTTTCTTT; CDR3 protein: CASSATVRAYTEAFF
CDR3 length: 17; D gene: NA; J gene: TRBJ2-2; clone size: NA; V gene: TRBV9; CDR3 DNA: TGTGCCAGCAGCGACAACCCCCGTGGGGCTAACACCGGGGAGCTGTTTTTT; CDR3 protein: CASSDNPRGANTGELFF
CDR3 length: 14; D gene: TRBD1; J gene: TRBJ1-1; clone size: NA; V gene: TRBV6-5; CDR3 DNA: TGTGCCAGCAGTTACGGGACAGGGGTTGGGGAAGCTTTCTTT; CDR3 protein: CASSYGTGVGEAFF
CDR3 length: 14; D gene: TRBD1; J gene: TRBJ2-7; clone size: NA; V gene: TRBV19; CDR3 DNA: TGTGCCAGTAGCCCCGTGGCAGGGGGATATGAGCAGTACTTC; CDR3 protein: CASSPVAGGYEQYF
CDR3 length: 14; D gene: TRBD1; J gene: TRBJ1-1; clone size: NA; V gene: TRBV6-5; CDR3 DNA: TGTGCCAGCAGTTCCACGACAGGGTTGACCGAAGCTTTCTTT; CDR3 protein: CASSSTTGLTEAFF
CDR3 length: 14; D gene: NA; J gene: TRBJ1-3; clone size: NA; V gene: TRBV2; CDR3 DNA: TGTGCCAGCAGTTACAGGGTCTATGGAAACACCATATATTTT; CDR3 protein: CASSYRVYGNTIYF
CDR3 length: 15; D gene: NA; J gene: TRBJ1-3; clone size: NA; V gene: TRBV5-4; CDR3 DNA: TGTGCCAGCAGCCACGGCCAGGCCGCTGGAAACACCATATATTTT; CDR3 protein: CASSHGQAAGNTIYF
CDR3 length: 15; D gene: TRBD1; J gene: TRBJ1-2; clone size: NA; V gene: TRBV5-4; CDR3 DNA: TGTGCCAGCAGCTTGGCAGGACAGGGGGCGTATGGCTACACCTTC; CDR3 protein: CASSLAGQGAYGYTF
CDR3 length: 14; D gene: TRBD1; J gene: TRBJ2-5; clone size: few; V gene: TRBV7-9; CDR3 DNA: TGTGCCAGCAGCTTAGTGGACAGGGGGGGGACCCAGTACTTC; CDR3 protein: CASSLVDRGGTQYF
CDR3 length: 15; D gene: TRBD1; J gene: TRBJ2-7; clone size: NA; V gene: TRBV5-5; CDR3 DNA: TGTGCCAGCAGCCCTCCGGGACAGAGAAACTACGAGCAGTACTTC; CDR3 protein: CASSPPGQRNYEQYF
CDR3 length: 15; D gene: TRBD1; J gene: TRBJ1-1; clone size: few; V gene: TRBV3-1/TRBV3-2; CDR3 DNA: TGTGCCAGCAGCCCTTCAGGACAGGTTAACACTGAAGCTTTCTTT; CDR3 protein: CASSPSGQVNTEAFF
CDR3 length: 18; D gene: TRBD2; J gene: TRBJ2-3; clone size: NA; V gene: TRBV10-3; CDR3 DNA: TGTGCCATCAGTGAGACGCAGACTAGCGGCACTAGCACAGATACGCAGTATTTT; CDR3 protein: CAISETQTSGTSTDTQYF
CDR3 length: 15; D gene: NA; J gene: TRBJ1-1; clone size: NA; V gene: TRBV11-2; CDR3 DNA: TGTGCCAGCAGACCGCCGGGGACACTGAACACTGAAGCTTTCTTT; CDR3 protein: CASRPPGTLNTEAFF
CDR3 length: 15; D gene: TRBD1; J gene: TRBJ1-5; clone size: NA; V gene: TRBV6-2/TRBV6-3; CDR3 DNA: TGTGCCAGCAGTGGGACAGGGGGCGAGGGGCAGCCCCAGCATTTT; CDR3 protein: CASSGTGGEGQPQHF
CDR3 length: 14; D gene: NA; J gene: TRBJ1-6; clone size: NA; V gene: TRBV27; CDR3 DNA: TGTGCCAGCAGTTTCGGGAGCTATAATTCACCCCTCCACTTT; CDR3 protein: CASSFGSYNSPLHF
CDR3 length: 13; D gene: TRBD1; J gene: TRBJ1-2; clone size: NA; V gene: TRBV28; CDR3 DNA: TGTGCCAGCAGTCTTCGACAGGGATATGGCTACACCTTC; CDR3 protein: CASSLRQGYGYTF
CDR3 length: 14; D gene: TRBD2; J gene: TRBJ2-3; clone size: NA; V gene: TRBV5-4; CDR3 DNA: TGTGCCAGCAGCTATGGGACTAGCGCCCCTACGCAGTATTTT; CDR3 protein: CASSYGTSAPTQYF
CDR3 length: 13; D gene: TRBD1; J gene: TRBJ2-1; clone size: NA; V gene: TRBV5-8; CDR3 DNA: TGTGCCAGCAGCTCGGGGACAGGGAGTGAGCAGTTCTTC; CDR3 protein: CASSSGTGSEQFF
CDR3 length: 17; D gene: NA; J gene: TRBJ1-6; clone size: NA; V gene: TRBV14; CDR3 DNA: TGTGCCAGCAGCCAAGGGGGCGGAAGCTCCTATAATTCACCCCTCCACTTT; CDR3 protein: CASSQGGGSSYNSPLHF
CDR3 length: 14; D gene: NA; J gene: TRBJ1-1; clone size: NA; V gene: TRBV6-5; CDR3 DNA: TGTGCCAGCAGGAGAGACAGGCGGAACACTGAAGCTTTCTTT; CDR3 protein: CASRRDRRNTEAFF
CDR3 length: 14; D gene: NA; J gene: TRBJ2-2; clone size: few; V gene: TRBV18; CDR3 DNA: TGTGCCAGCTCACCACAGACAAACACCGGGGAGCTGTTTTTT; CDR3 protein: CASSPQTNTGELFF
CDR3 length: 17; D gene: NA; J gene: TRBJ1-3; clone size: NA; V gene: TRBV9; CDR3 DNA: TGTGCCAGCAGCGTAGATAGCAGGGCTAGCTCTGGAAACACCATATATTTT; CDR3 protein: CASSVDSRASSGNTIYF
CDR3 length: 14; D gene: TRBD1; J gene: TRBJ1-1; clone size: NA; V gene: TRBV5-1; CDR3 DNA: TGCGCCAGCACCGTACAGGGGGCAGGTACTGAAGCTTTCTTT; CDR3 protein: CASTVQGAGTEAFF
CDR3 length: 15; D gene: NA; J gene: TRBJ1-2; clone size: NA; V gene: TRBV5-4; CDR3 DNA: TGTGCCAGCAGCTTGCCAAGACAGGCCCTATATGGCTACACCTTC; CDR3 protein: CASSLPRQALYGYTF
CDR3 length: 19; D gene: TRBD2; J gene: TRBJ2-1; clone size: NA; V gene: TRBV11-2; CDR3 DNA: TGTGCCAGCAGCTTAGACAGCCGGGACTACCAAACACGCTACAATGAGCAGTTCTTC; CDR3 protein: CASSLDSRDYQTRYNEQFF
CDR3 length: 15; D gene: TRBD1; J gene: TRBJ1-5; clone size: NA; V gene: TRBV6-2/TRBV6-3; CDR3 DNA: TGTGCCAGCAGTTATACAGGGGAATCGGGTCAGCCCCAGCATTTT; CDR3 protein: CASSYTGESGQPQHF